These 31 T cell receptor beta chains share one sample of origin, sequenced in a study of shared clonotypes between healthy human individuals. The assay was immunoSEQ multiplex PCR, and TCRdb's table has in-frame clones only and misses some. The sample includes some 530,000 clones, around four fifths of them seen just once. The material sequenced was PBMCs. The receptors shown here come from a woman in her 40s in good health. Some clones in this sample may be carry-over from other donors' samples.

V is TRBV6-1 and J is TRBJ1-5; D uncertain. The germline gives CDR1 MNHNS, CDR2 SASEGT. This CDR3 has 11 residues. Trimming removed 6 bases from V and 7 bases from J, with 7 bases in between. CDR3 coding DNA: TGTGCCAGCAGCGGGGTCCAGCCCCAGCATTTT. This translates into CASSGVQPQHF.

This chain joins TRBV7-2 and TRBJ2-7; 9 bases map to TRBD2. This CDR3 has 15 amino acids. V lost 5 bases to trimming and J lost 1 base; unmatched junction nucleotides: 6. CDR1 SGHTA and CDR2 FQGNSA come from the germline V gene. The CDR3 reads CASSLLGLASYEQYF. The DNA for the CDR3 is TGTGCCAGCAGCCTCCTCGGACTAGCGTCCTACGAGCAGTACTTC.

The chain joins TRBV6-1 to TRBJ1-2; 7 bases are a match to TRBD1. Germline lookup yields CDR1 MNHNS and CDR2 SASEGT. CDR3 length: 14 amino acids. With V trimmed by 6 bases and J by 6 bases, 10 bases remained unmatched. The CDR3 sequence: CASRILQGNNGYTF. CDR3 nucleotide sequence: TGTGCCAGCAGGATCTTACAGGGGAATAATGGCTACACCTTC.

The chain joins TRBV28 to TRBJ2-7, with 9 positions matching TRBD2. The CDR3 is 16 residues long. Germline loops: CDR1 MDHEN, CDR2 SYDVKM. Trimming at V came to 3 bases and at J to 2 bases, leaving 8 bases not matched to a gene. CDR3 in DNA: TGTGCCAGCAGTTTTGCGGGAGGGGCGACCACCTACGAGCAGTACTTC. Protein product: CASSFAGGATTYEQYF. Full variable domain (rest looked up from reference TRBV28 and TRBJ2-7): DVKVTQSSRYLVKRTGEKVFLECVQDMDHENMFWYRQDPGLGLRLIYFSYDVKMKEKGDIPEGYSVSREKKERFSLILESASTNQTSMYLCASSFAGGATTYEQYFGPGTRLTVT.

The chain recombines TRBV30 with TRBJ1-2, with 7 bases identical to TRBD1. Losses at the gene ends were 5 bases for V and 2 bases for J; bases not matched to a gene: 11. This CDR3 is built from 15 residues. CDR1 is GTSNPN, CDR2 SVGIG, per germline (reference sequence). The CDR3 spells CAWSSGGLKNYGYTF. The CDR3 nucleotides are TGTGCCTGGTCCTCAGGGGGACTCAAGAACTATGGCTACACCTTC.

The chain employs TRBV20-1 and TRBJ1-4; no clear D gene. The CDR3 consists of 11 residues. Deletions cut 6 bases from V and 6 bases from J, with 8 bases between. Germline V CDR1 and CDR2: DFQATT, SNEGSKA (reference sequence). The DNA for the CDR3 is TGCAGTGCACGGACGGATGAAAAACTGTTTTTT. Amino acids: CSARTDEKLFF.

The genes are TRBV5-4 and TRBJ1-4; D unresolved. V dropped 3 bases and J dropped 6 bases, with 9 bases sitting between them. The CDR3 is 13 amino acids. The V gene's germline CDR1 is SGHNT and CDR2 YYREEE (reference sequence). The CDR3 loop is CASSSGYDEKLFF. The CDR3 DNA reads TGTGCCAGCAGCTCAGGTTATGATGAAAAACTGTTTTTT.

This clone has a single count. The V gene is TRBV4-1, the J gene TRBJ2-7; TRBD2 matches 10 bases. V lost 0 bases and J lost 2; bases outside the gene matches: 4. The length of the CDR3 is 16 residues. The germline gives CDR1 MGHRA, CDR2 YSYEKL. The chain's CDR3 is CASSQEPTSGAYEQYF. The CDR3, as DNA: TGCGCCAGCAGCCAAGAGCCCACTAGCGGGGCCTACGAGCAGTACTTC.

V gene TRBV11-1 combines with J gene TRBJ2-3; 14 nucleotides agree with TRBD2. Germline V CDR1 and CDR2: SGHAT, FQDESV (reference sequence). CDR3 length: 16 amino acids. V lost 5 bases, J lost 5 bases, and 6 bases stayed unmatched. CDR3 in amino acids: CASSPQGLAGVDTQYF. The CDR3, as DNA: TGTGCCAGCAGCCCCCAGGGACTAGCGGGAGTAGATACGCAGTATTTT.

This clone was observed once. The chain links TRBV4-3 to TRBJ1-4; D remains ambiguous. This CDR3 contains 17 residues. The V gene lost 1 base and the J gene lost 0 bases, with 12 bases spanning the gap. Germline V gives CDR1 LGHNA, CDR2 YSLEER. In DNA, the CDR3 is TGCGCCAGCAGCCAAGCCCTAACCGGTGCAACTAATGAAAAACTGTTTTTT. Its translation: CASSQALTGATNEKLFF.

The V and J genes are TRBV11-2 and TRBJ1-4; D unclear. Germline assignment: CDR1 SGHAT and CDR2 FQNNGV. The CDR3 has 15 amino acids. Trimming stripped 8 bases from V and 2 bases from J, with 15 bases between. The CDR3 is CASSDLLGTNEKLFF. Here the CDR3 DNA reads TGTGCCAGCTCAGACCTTTTGGGTACTAATGAAAAACTGTTTTTT.

This sequence joins TRBV2 and TRBJ1-2; D possibly corresponds to TRBD1 (5 bases). CDR3 length: 13 residues. Germline values: CDR1 SNHLY, CDR2 FYNNEI. With 4 bases removed from V and 0 bases from J, the gap between germline ends came to 6 bases. The CDR3 reads CASSGQTNYGYTF. DNA for the CDR3: TGTGCCAGCAGTGGACAGACTAACTATGGCTACACCTTC.

V and J are TRBV9 and TRBJ2-7; D call uncertain. This CDR3 has 14 residues. V shed 0 bases and J shed 1 base, with 8 bases lying between them. Germline values: CDR1 SGDLS, CDR2 YYNGEE. CDR3 amino acids: CASSVEQQSYEQYF. The CDR3 bases are TGTGCCAGCAGCGTAGAACAACAGTCCTACGAGCAGTACTTC.

In regard to this clone: Other DNA sequences from this sample encode an identical CDR3 as well. The rearrangement joins TRBV30 to TRBJ2-3, with 10 bases fitting TRBD2. With 0 bases clipped from V and 6 bases from J, the junction kept 3 bases outside the gene matches. Germline-derived CDR1 and CDR2 are GTSNPN and SVGIG (reference sequence). The CDR3 is 14 amino acids. CDR3 region: CAWSVGLAADTQYF. The CDR3 nucleotides read TGTGCCTGGAGTGTAGGACTAGCGGCTGATACGCAGTATTTT.

The chain couples TRBV5-6 to TRBJ2-5, with TRBD2 as a possible D gene (6 bases). The CDR3 has 14 amino acids. Germline CDR1 SGHDT, CDR2 YYEEEE. V was pared by 4 bases and J by 2 bases, with 12 bases between. CDR3 sequence reads: CASSRWDSQETQYF. CDR3 nucleotides: TGTGCCAGCAGCCGCTGGGACTCACAAGAGACCCAGTACTTC.

J is TRBJ2-7 and V is TRBV18; 8 nucleotides line up with TRBD2. This CDR3 region has 15 residues. After removal of 3 bases from V and 2 bases from J, the junction contained 6 bases not matched to a gene. Germline V gives CDR1 KGHSH, CDR2 LQKENI. The CDR3 region is CASSPRGSGTYEQYF. The CDR3 DNA sequence: TGTGCCAGCTCACCTCGGGGTAGCGGGACCTACGAGCAGTACTTC. Full variable domain (outside the CDR3, taken from reference TRBV18 and TRBJ2-7): NAGVMQNPRHLVRRRGQEARLRCSPMKGHSHVYWYRQLPEEGLKFMVYLQKENIIDESGMPKERFSAEFPKEGPSILRIQQVVRGDSAAYFCASSPRGSGTYEQYFGPGTRLTVT.

This chain connects TRBV11-2 to TRBJ2-5; 12 bases line up with TRBD2. J was trimmed by 5 bases and V by 0 bases; bases with no gene match: 4. CDR1 SGHAT and CDR2 FQNNGV come from the germline V gene. The CDR3 is 16 amino acids. CDR3 sequence (DNA): TGTGCCAGCAGCTTAGATTCTAGCGGGGGGGTGGAGACCCAGTACTTC. The encoded protein is CASSLDSSGGVETQYF.

J is TRBJ2-1 and V is TRBV27; D is uncertain. The ends were cut back, 5 bases at V and 5 bases at J, with 13 bases in the middle. The CDR3 spans 14 residues. The V gene's germline CDR1 is MNHEY and CDR2 SMNVEV (reference sequence). The CDR3 is CASSLQRSNNEQFF. CDR3 in DNA: TGTGCCAGCAGTCTCCAACGGTCGAACAATGAGCAGTTCTTC.

The chain has TRBV7-2 and TRBJ2-5; D might be TRBD1 (6 bases). This CDR3 contains 13 residues. In germline, CDR1 is SGHTA, CDR2 FQGNSA. Trimming cost V 8 bases and J 0 bases, with 10 bases left between them. Here the CDR3 DNA reads TGTGCCAGCGGCCGGGACAACCAAGAGACCCAGTACTTC. Translating gives CASGRDNQETQYF.

CDR3 residues: CASSPSLAGDETQYF. DNA for the CDR3: TGTGCCAGCAGTCCCTCACTAGCGGGAGATGAGACCCAGTACTTC. The chain joins TRBV6-6 to TRBJ2-5, with 11 bases matching TRBD2. Germline CDR1 MNHNY, CDR2 SVGAGI (reference sequence). The CDR3 loop spans 15 amino acids. The V and J ends lost 5 bases and 5 bases, in that order; junction bases with no gene match: 7.

The chain is built from TRBV4-3 and TRBJ2-1, with TRBD2 matching 14 bases. The CDR3 sequence is 17 residues long. Losses at the gene ends were 1 base for V and 5 bases for J; bases not matched to a gene: 4. The germline V gene encodes CDR1 LGHNA and CDR2 YSLEER. The CDR3 loop is CASSQVGTSGRDNEQFF. The CDR3 DNA sequence: TGCGCCAGCAGCCAAGTAGGGACTAGCGGGAGAGACAATGAGCAGTTCTTC.

This clone showed up just once. The rearrangement links TRBV7-2 to TRBJ2-3; D is unresolved. V lost 5 bases and J 2 bases, leaving 5 bases between the germline ends. The CDR3 runs 12 residues. From germline, CDR1 is SGHTA and CDR2 FQGNSA. The CDR3 loop is CASSGFTDTQYF. CDR3 nucleotide sequence: TGTGCCAGCAGCGGATTCACAGATACGCAGTATTTT.

With regard to this clone: A clone one base away is much larger, so this may be a read error. Other DNA sequences in this specimen translate into the identical CDR3. The chain carries TRBV10-1 and TRBJ2-1, with unresolved D. CDR3 length equals 11 residues. Trimming took off 6 bases at V and 3 bases at J, with 3 bases between the two ends. Looked up from germline, CDR1 is WNHNN and CDR2 is SYGVQD (reference sequence). This chain's CDR3 is CASSDYNEQFF. Written as DNA, the CDR3 is TGCGCCAGCAGCGACTACAATGAGCAGTTCTTC.

In nucleotides, the CDR3 is TGCGCCAGCAGCCGGACTAGCGGAGAGCAGTTCTTC. It translates to CASSRTSGEQFF. The genes are TRBV5-1 and TRBJ2-1, with 10 bases matching TRBD2. J was trimmed by 10 bases and V by 4 bases; bases with no gene match: 2. Germline V gives CDR1 SGHRS, CDR2 YFSETQ. This CDR3 has 12 residues.

The chain employs TRBV4-3 and TRBJ2-1, with D perhaps matching TRBD1 (6 bases). The CDR3 is 13 residues long. V lost 4 bases to trimming and J lost 9 bases, with 13 bases between them. From germline, CDR1 is LGHNA and CDR2 YSLEER. The chain's CDR3 is CASSPQGSGEQFF. Written as DNA, the CDR3 is TGCGCCAGCAGCCCTCAGGGGTCCGGTGAGCAGTTCTTC.

This sequence joins TRBV7-9 and TRBJ1-1, with 7 nucleotides matching TRBD1. The CDR3 consists of 14 residues. CDR1 SEHNR and CDR2 FQNEAQ come from the germline V gene (reference sequence). The junction had 9 bases not matched to a gene; V was cut back by 4 bases and J by 7 bases. The CDR3 sequence is CASSSTEGAGEAFF. The CDR3 coding sequence is TGTGCCAGCAGCTCGACAGAGGGGGCAGGTGAAGCTTTCTTT.

V is TRBV5-4 and J is TRBJ1-4, with TRBD1 identical over 7 bases. Trimming took 5 bases from V and 6 from J; bases not matched to a gene: 7. Germline-derived CDR1 and CDR2 are SGHNT and YYREEE (reference sequence). The CDR3 contains 14 residues. CDR3 protein: CASSQDRADEKLFF. CDR3 nucleotide sequence: TGTGCCAGCAGTCAAGACAGGGCGGATGAAAAACTGTTTTTT. Based on the CDR3 plus reference TRBV5-4 and TRBJ1-4, the full variable domain is ETGVTQSPTHLIKTRGQQVTLRCSSQSGHNTVSWYQQALGQGPQFIFQYYREEENGRGNFPPRFSGLQFPNYSSELNVNALELDDSALYLCASSQDRADEKLFFGSGTQLSVL.

Only one count was recorded for this clone. The CDR3 is CASSLGPLYEQYF. DNA for the CDR3: TGTGCCAGTAGTCTCGGGCCCCTCTACGAGCAGTACTTC. V usage is TRBV19 and J usage is TRBJ2-7; D uncertain. Trimming took off 5 bases at V and 3 bases at J, with 11 bases between the two ends. The CDR3 runs to 13 residues. Germline-derived CDR1 and CDR2 are LNHDA and SQIVND (reference sequence).

This clone has a single count. A read error likely explains this, since a far larger clone differs by one base. The chain recombines TRBV5-6 with TRBJ1-2, with D unresolved. This CDR3 is built from 15 residues. The V end lost 0 bases, the J end lost 3 bases, and 12 bases lay between the germline ends. CDR1 is SGHDT, CDR2 YYEEEE, per germline. The CDR3 DNA is TGTGCCAGCAGCTTGGCCGACGGTTACCACTATGGCTACACCTTC. Translated: CASSLADGYHYGYTF.

This clone was seen a handful of times. The chain links TRBV20-1 to TRBJ1-2; D may be TRBD1 (5 bases). Germline CDR1 is DFQATT and CDR2 is SNEGSKA (reference sequence). V gave up 2 bases and J gave up 14 bases, with 9 bases separating them. The CDR3 totals 9 residues. CDR3 sequence reads: CSARQGQTF. The DNA of the CDR3 is TGCAGTGCTAGACAGGGCCAAACCTTC.

The V and J genes are TRBV7-9 and TRBJ1-4; D is ambiguous. Germline V lookup: CDR1 SEHNR, CDR2 FQNEAQ (reference sequence). This CDR3 spans 15 amino acids. V lost 3 bases and J 8 bases, leaving 16 bases between the germline ends. The CDR3 DNA sequence: TGTGCCAGCAGCTTGCTTAAGTCGGGAAACGAAAAACTGTTTTTT. Residues: CASSLLKSGNEKLFF.